One sample yielded the 29 T cell receptor beta chains listed below, sequenced in a study of response to subunit inactivated influenza vaccine. MiXCR, run by TCRdb on the RT-PCR reads, gives a single entry per CDR3 protein. The sample consists of some 190,000 distinct CDR3 sequences, under 15% of them appearing once. The specimen comprised CD8+ T cells sorted from PBMCs, sampled roughly 5 days after vaccination. The source of these receptors is a man between 50 and 59 years old who received an inactivated influenza vaccine.

The chain employs TRBV30 and TRBJ1-5, with a weak D call TRBD1 (5 bases). The germline gives CDR1 GTSNPN, CDR2 SVGIG (reference sequence). V gave up 1 base and J gave up 7 bases, with 11 bases separating them. CDR3 length equals 13 residues. CDR3 protein: CAWSEGVTQPQHF. The CDR3 DNA reads as TGTGCCTGGAGTGAAGGGGTAACCCAGCCCCAGCATTTT.

The rearrangement joins TRBV7-8 to TRBJ1-1; 8 positions agree with TRBD1. This CDR3 contains 16 residues. Germline values: CDR1 SGHVS, CDR2 FQNEAQ. With 5 bases clipped from V and 1 base from J, the junction kept 9 bases outside the gene matches. CDR3 nucleotides: TGTGCCAGCAGCCCCTGGACAGGGAAGGGGAACACTGAAGCTTTCTTT. Amino acids: CASSPWTGKGNTEAFF.

In this sample, this clonotype turned up a few times. In nucleotides, the CDR3 is TGTGCCAGCAGCCCCTTCCCAGCTTTCTTT. It codes for CASSPFPAFF. The chain couples TRBV9 to TRBJ1-1, with D unresolved. The CDR3 has 10 residues. Trimming removed 4 bases from V and 10 bases from J, with 8 bases in between. Germline CDR1 reads SGDLS; CDR2 reads YYNGEE.

The genes are TRBV4-1 and TRBJ2-1; possible D gene TRBD2, 7 bases. The germline CDR1 and CDR2 sequences are MGHRA and YSYEKL. The CDR3 runs to 16 residues. V dropped 0 bases and J dropped 4 bases, with 13 bases sitting between them. CDR3 loop: CASSQDGGGQYNEQFF. CDR3 sequence (DNA): TGCGCCAGCAGCCAAGATGGCGGGGGCCAATACAATGAGCAGTTCTTC.

This clonotype has a handful of counts. The rearrangement links TRBV10-1 to TRBJ2-1, with 9 bases that match TRBD2. With 2 bases clipped from V and 5 bases from J, the junction kept 7 bases outside the gene matches. Looked up from germline, CDR1 is WNHNN and CDR2 is SYGVQD (reference sequence). The CDR3 is 16 residues long. CDR3 residues: CASSEPWTSVHNEQFF. The CDR3, as DNA: TGCGCCAGCAGTGAGCCTTGGACTAGCGTCCACAATGAGCAGTTCTTC.

The V call is TRBV27, the J call TRBJ2-7; 10 positions agree with TRBD1. Germline trimming cut 2 bases from V and 10 bases from J; bases unmatched to any gene: 8. The CDR3 runs 14 residues. Germline loops: CDR1 MNHEY, CDR2 SMNVEV (reference sequence). The CDR3 sequence is CASSLLGTGDPQYF. In nucleotides, the CDR3 is TGTGCCAGCAGTTTACTCGGGACAGGGGATCCCCAGTACTTC.

The chain employs TRBV11-2 and TRBJ2-7, with D perhaps matching TRBD1 (5 bases). CDR1 is SGHAT and CDR2 is FQNNGV in the germline V gene. V was pared by 1 base and J by 0 bases, with 13 bases between. This CDR3 contains 16 residues. The CDR3 loop reads CASSLVGYGASYEQYF. The CDR3 DNA reads as TGTGCCAGCAGCTTAGTTGGGTATGGGGCCTCCTACGAGCAGTACTTC.

The chain couples TRBV12-3 or TRBV12-4 to TRBJ2-1; 7 bases agree with TRBD2. The V and J ends lost 3 bases and 10 bases, in that order; junction bases with no gene match: 6. The CDR3 sequence is 13 residues long. The DNA of the CDR3 is TGTGCCAGCAGTTTCGCCGGAGCGGGAGAGCAGTTCTTC. It yields the protein CASSFAGAGEQFF.

This clonotype was detected a few times. The CDR3 DNA sequence: TGTGCCAGCAGTTTCTTGGGGGGGCTCTACAATGAGCAGTTCTTC. Translating gives CASSFLGGLYNEQFF. The rearrangement links TRBV12-3 or TRBV12-4 to TRBJ2-1; perhaps TRBD2 as D (7 bases). V was pared by 3 bases and J by 3 bases, with 12 bases between. The CDR3 runs 15 residues.

The chain carries TRBV9 and TRBJ2-2; 8 bases map to TRBD2. CDR1 and CDR2 from the germline V gene are SGDLS and YYNGEE. The CDR3 spans 16 residues. Germline trimming cut 3 bases from V and 0 bases from J; bases unmatched to any gene: 4. CDR3 region: CASSDLAGTNTGELFF. CDR3 bases: TGTGCCAGCAGCGACCTAGCGGGTACGAACACCGGGGAGCTGTTTTTT.

The V call is TRBV12-3 or TRBV12-4, the J call TRBJ1-4, with D possibly matching TRBD1 (5 bases). Trimming left V 5 bases short and J 8 bases short, with 15 bases between. There are 14 residues in the CDR3. The CDR3 DNA is TGTGCCAGCAGTCCGACAGTCTCGGGCGAAAAACTGTTTTTT. Amino acids: CASSPTVSGEKLFF.

V and J are TRBV12-3 or TRBV12-4 and TRBJ1-5; TRBD1 might be the D (5 bases). Trimming took 5 bases from V and 2 from J, leaving 19 bases between them. This CDR3 is built from 17 residues. The CDR3 loop is CASSHSSGTEGNQPQHF. DNA for the CDR3: TGTGCCAGCAGTCATTCTTCCGGGACCGAGGGCAATCAGCCCCAGCATTTT.

This clonotype showed up just a few times. The chain carries TRBV7-9 and TRBJ1-1; D perhaps matches TRBD1 (5 bases). Trimming took 2 bases from V and 1 from J, leaving 8 bases between them. The CDR3 sequence is 14 residues long. Looked up from germline, CDR1 is SEHNR and CDR2 is FQNEAQ (reference sequence). CDR3 nucleotide sequence: TGTGCCAGCAGCTTAACAGGAGGGAACACTGAAGCTTTCTTT. Translation gives CASSLTGGNTEAFF. Using reference TRBV7-9 and TRBJ1-1 for the parts outside the CDR3, the full variable domain is DTGVSQNPRHKITKRGQNVTFRCDPISEHNRLYWYRQTLGQGPEFLTYFQNEAQLEKSRLLSDRFSAERPKGSFSTLEIQRTEQGDSAMYLCASSLTGGNTEAFFGQGTRLTVV.

This chain connects TRBV27 to TRBJ2-1, with a weak D call TRBD1 (5 bases). Between the trimmed V and J ends, which lost 0 bases and 5 bases, there was a span of 14 bases. Germline V gene lookup returns CDR1 MNHEY and CDR2 SMNVEV (reference sequence). The CDR3 is 16 amino acids. CDR3 bases: TGTGCCAGCAGTTTATCAGGGGCTACGCGACACAATGAGCAGTTCTTC. This sequence encodes CASSLSGATRHNEQFF.

The chain carries TRBV4-1 and TRBJ2-7; 7 nucleotides agree with TRBD2. The J segment lost 2 bases and the V segment lost 4 bases, leaving 8 bases of the junction unmatched. Per germline, CDR1 MGHRA and CDR2 YSYEKL. The CDR3 is made up of 15 amino acids. The CDR3 coding sequence is TGCGCCAGCAGCCTGTGCTCGGGGGGAACCTACGAGCAGTACTTC. Residues: CASSLCSGGTYEQYF.

The chain joins TRBV24-1 to TRBJ2-2, with a possible D match to TRBD1 (5 bases). Per germline, CDR1 KGHDR and CDR2 SFDVKD. Between the trimmed V and J ends, which lost 6 bases and 7 bases, there was a span of 11 bases. The CDR3 sequence is 13 residues long. The CDR3 sequence: CATSLRADGELFF. CDR3 in DNA: TGTGCCACCAGTCTCAGGGCGGACGGGGAGCTGTTTTTT.

The chain has TRBV29-1 and TRBJ2-7; D not resolved. This CDR3 contains 12 residues. Germline V gene sequence: CDR1 SQVTM, CDR2 ANQGSEA. V shed 6 bases and J shed 0 bases, with 9 bases lying between them. In DNA form, the CDR3 reads TGCAGCGTCAGACTGAGCTCCTACGAGCAGTACTTC. This translates into CSVRLSSYEQYF.

The chain joins TRBV5-1 to TRBJ2-1, with D unresolved. This CDR3 is built from 15 residues. V was trimmed by 3 bases and J by 0 bases, leaving 10 bases between them. Germline-derived CDR1 and CDR2 are SGHRS and YFSETQ. CDR3: CASSSRGSSYNEQFF. Written as DNA, the CDR3 is TGCGCCAGCAGCTCCAGAGGAAGCTCCTACAATGAGCAGTTCTTC.

This clonotype came up many times. CDR3 residues: CASSQTSGGAYNEQFF. In DNA, the CDR3 is TGCGCCAGCAGCCAGACTAGCGGGGGGGCATACAATGAGCAGTTCTTC. The rearrangement uses TRBV4-1 and TRBJ2-1; 14 bases line up with TRBD2. CDR1 and CDR2 from the germline V gene are MGHRA and YSYEKL. The length of the CDR3 is 16 residues. J lost 4 bases, V lost 3 bases, and 2 bases had no gene match.

In this sample, this clonotype turned up a few times. The chain couples TRBV28 to TRBJ1-5; 9 positions agree with TRBD1. Looked up from germline, CDR1 is MDHEN and CDR2 is SYDVKM. Germline trimming cut 6 bases from V and 6 bases from J; bases unmatched to any gene: 6. The CDR3 loop spans 14 amino acids. The CDR3 nucleotides are TGTGCCAGCAGCAGGGACAGGGAACTTCAGCCCCAGCATTTT. Its translation is CASSRDRELQPQHF.

The sample holds a few counts of this clonotype. The chain recombines TRBV28 with TRBJ1-1; 7 nucleotides match TRBD1. The V segment lost 2 bases and the J segment 3 bases; nucleotides outside the gene matches: 3. The length of the CDR3 is 14 residues. Germline-derived CDR1 and CDR2 are MDHEN and SYDVKM. The CDR3 bases are TGTGCCAGCAGTTTAACGAGGGGGCACACTGAAGCTTTCTTT. It translates to CASSLTRGHTEAFF.

The V and J genes are TRBV27 and TRBJ2-7, with 9 bases identical to TRBD1. The germline V gene has CDR1 MNHEY and CDR2 SMNVEV (reference sequence). This CDR3 has 12 amino acids. V lost 6 bases, J lost 5 bases, and 2 bases stayed unmatched. CDR3 amino acids: CASSDRGNEQYF. CDR3 coding DNA: TGTGCCAGCAGCGACAGGGGGAACGAGCAGTACTTC.

The chain couples TRBV15 to TRBJ2-2; 7 nucleotides line up with TRBD2. Trimming at V came to 8 bases and at J to 6 bases, leaving 9 bases not matched to a gene. The CDR3 is made up of 14 amino acids. Germline V gives CDR1 LNHNV, CDR2 YYDKDF (reference sequence). The CDR3 DNA reads TGTGCCACCCAGGAAAGCGGGAATGCCGGGGAGCTGTTTTTT. This translates into CATQESGNAGELFF.

The V and J genes are TRBV6-1 and TRBJ2-1; D unresolved. This CDR3 has 13 residues. Germline V gene data show CDR1 as MNHNS and CDR2 as SASEGT. The germline V and J ends were trimmed by 8 bases and 3 bases, with 11 bases remaining between them. CDR3 in amino acids: CASGNRRYNEQFF. The CDR3 region has the DNA TGTGCCAGCGGGAATCGGCGCTACAATGAGCAGTTCTTC.

This clonotype was seen at least ten times. The junction and the germline gene differ at one end; a read error may be behind it. This chain links TRBV7-7 with TRBJ2-1; D is undetermined. The germline V gene encodes CDR1 SSHAT and CDR2 FNYEAQ (reference sequence). The CDR3 is made up of 14 amino acids. The CDR3: CASSPLGSYNEQFF. The CDR3 nucleotides are TGTGCTAGCAGCCCCCTCGGCTCCTACAATGAGCAGTTCTTC.

This clonotype has a handful of counts. The rearrangement uses TRBV6-1 and TRBJ2-7; D remains unclear. CDR1 MNHNS and CDR2 SASEGT come from the germline V gene. The CDR3 sequence is 15 residues long. V lost 0 bases, J lost 0 bases, and 9 bases lay in between. CDR3 amino acids: CASSEAQWRSYEQYF. CDR3 bases: TGTGCCAGCAGTGAAGCCCAGTGGCGCTCCTACGAGCAGTACTTC.

This clonotype was detected a few times. This chain links TRBV7-9 with TRBJ1-4; D is unclear. The CDR3 extends over 12 amino acids. Germline V gives CDR1 SEHNR, CDR2 FQNEAQ (reference sequence). V shed 2 bases and J shed 8 bases, with 6 bases lying between them. In DNA, the CDR3 is TGTGCCAGCAGCTTAATAACGGAAAAACTGTTTTTT. Translated: CASSLITEKLFF.

This clonotype was recorded a few times. V and J are TRBV7-2 and TRBJ1-6; 9 bases match TRBD1. The germline V gene has CDR1 SGHTA and CDR2 FQGNSA. The CDR3 contains 16 residues. J gave up 10 bases and V 5 bases, and 12 bases lay outside the gene matches. CDR3 nucleotide sequence: TGTGCCAGCAGCCTCGATGTCGGACAGGGGAGCTCACCCCTCCACTTT. This gives the protein CASSLDVGQGSSPLHF. Full variable domain (rest looked up from reference TRBV7-2 and TRBJ1-6): GAGVSQSPSNKVTEKGKDVELRCDPISGHTALYWYRQSLGQGLEFLIYFQGNSAPDKSGLPSDRFSAERTGGSVSTLTIQRTQQEDSAVYLCASSLDVGQGSSPLHFGNGTRLTVT.

This clonotype has just a few counts. The J gene is TRBJ1-1, the V gene TRBV15; D unresolved. This CDR3 spans 13 amino acids. V lost 3 bases to trimming and J lost 0 bases, with 5 bases between them. Germline V CDR1 and CDR2: LNHNV, YYDKDF (reference sequence). The CDR3 DNA sequence: TGTGCCACCAGCAGGGGGATGAACACTGAAGCTTTCTTT. Translated: CATSRGMNTEAFF.